Below are 8 T cell receptor beta chains sequenced from a single sample in a study of vaccination effects on CD4 cells after COVID-19. Sequencing used immunoSEQ multiplex PCR; TCRdb keeps in-frame clones, though not all of them. The table lists 20,000 to 25,000 clones, around 76% of them singletons. Viral peptide pool expansion of antigen-specific CD4+ T cells preceded sequencing in the ViraFEST assay. Culture proceeded for 10 days, and CD4+ T cells were then isolated. No vaccinee had earlier SARS-CoV-2 infection, and nucleocapsid antibodies were negative. Their cognate antigens are unknown. The material sequenced was CD4+ T cells from PBMCs cultured with HCoV-NL63 spike peptides, taken before COVID-19 vaccination. These receptor sequences come from a human donor who received a COVID-19 vaccine.

The CDR3 sequence: CATSDLAGAPGGSPLHF. CDR3 DNA sequence: TGTGCCACCAGTGACCTGGCAGGGGCCCCGGGAGGTTCACCCCTCCACTTT. This rearrangement joins TRBV24-1 to TRBJ1-6; perhaps TRBD1 as D (6 bases). This CDR3 has 17 amino acids. Per the germline V gene, CDR1 is KGHDR and CDR2 is SFDVKD. The germline V and J ends were trimmed by 4 bases and 9 bases, with 21 bases remaining between them.

The genes are TRBV12-3 or TRBV12-4 and TRBJ1-1; the D gene is possibly TRBD1 (5 bases). Trimming took 6 bases from V and 2 from J, leaving 10 bases between them. The CDR3 contains 13 residues. CDR3 DNA sequence: TGTGCCAGCAGCCAGACAGAAAACACTGAAGCTTTCTTT. Residues: CASSQTENTEAFF.

The chain carries TRBV6-5 and TRBJ2-7, with TRBD1 identical over 8 bases. The CDR3 extends over 14 amino acids. CDR1 and CDR2 from the germline V gene are MNHEY and SVGAGI. V lost 6 bases, J lost 3 bases, and 7 bases stayed unmatched. The CDR3 nucleotides read TGTGCCAGCAGCCTGGGACAGGTCCGCTACGAGCAGTACTTC. Protein product: CASSLGQVRYEQYF.

V is TRBV20-1 and J is TRBJ1-1; D is unresolved. CDR1 is DFQATT and CDR2 is SNEGSKA in the germline V gene (reference sequence). Trimming shortened V by 3 bases and J by 0 bases, and 26 bases separated the two germline ends. CDR3 size: 19 residues. The CDR3 bases are TGCAGTGCTAGTTACAGTCGCACCCAAGGAAGAAGAATGAACACTGAAGCTTTCTTT. Its translation is CSASYSRTQGRRMNTEAFF.

The CDR3 DNA sequence: TGTGCCTGGAGTGTCGGTTACGAGCAGTACTTC. Its protein product is CAWSVGYEQYF. The gene calls are TRBV30 and TRBJ2-7; D gene uncertain. The germline V and J ends were trimmed by 0 bases and 4 bases, with 4 bases remaining between them. In germline, CDR1 is GTSNPN, CDR2 SVGIG (reference sequence). CDR3 length: 11 residues. Using reference TRBV30 and TRBJ2-7 for the parts outside the CDR3, the full variable domain is SQTIHQWPATLVQPVGSPLSLECTVEGTSNPNLYWYRQAAGRGLQLLFYSVGIGQISSEVPQNLSASRPQDRQFILSSKKLLLSDSGFYLCAWSVGYEQYFGPGTRLTVT.

The chain is built from TRBV10-3 and TRBJ1-6, with TRBD1 as a possible D gene (5 bases). The V gene's germline CDR1 is ENHRY and CDR2 SYGVKD. This CDR3 region has 14 residues. Between the trimmed V and J ends, which lost 5 bases and 7 bases, there was a span of 12 bases. The CDR3 sequence is CAISPGTGNSPLHF. The CDR3 DNA reads TGTGCCATCAGTCCCGGGACGGGAAATTCACCCCTCCACTTT.

The chain employs TRBV27 and TRBJ2-1, with 10 bases matching TRBD2. V trimming: 4 bases; J trimming: 5 bases; junction bases outside the gene matches: 8. The CDR3 is 16 residues long. Germline V gene lookup returns CDR1 MNHEY and CDR2 SMNVEV (reference sequence). CDR3 sequence (DNA): TGTGCCAGCAGTTCCCCCAGCGGGAGGGCAGACAATGAGCAGTTCTTC. This gives the protein CASSSPSGRADNEQFF.

V gene TRBV24-1 combines with J gene TRBJ1-5; 7 bases align to TRBD1. This CDR3 is built from 13 residues. Per the germline V gene, CDR1 is KGHDR and CDR2 is SFDVKD. Trimming removed 7 bases from V and 6 bases from J; junction bases left unmatched: 5. Written as DNA, the CDR3 is TGTGCCACCAGCCCGACAGGGACTCAGCCCCAGCATTTT. Protein: CATSPTGTQPQHF.